These 32 T cell receptor beta chains originate from one sample sequenced in a study of blood T cells in healthy people across ages. Then a second PCR, running about 6 to 12 cycles, was carried out with a sample-barcoded 5' primer and a J-beta primer mix. A single record per CDR3 protein comes from TCRdb applying MiXCR to the 5' RACE reads. The table lists 780,000 or so distinct CDR3 sequences, about 53% of them singletons. The sequenced sample was blood. These receptors were obtained from an elderly man in good health.

Only a few counts were recorded for this clonotype. The CDR3 reads CASSLYPGYTF. In nucleotides, the CDR3 is TGTGCCAGCAGCTTATACCCTGGTTACACCTTC. V gene TRBV7-2 combines with J gene TRBJ1-2; D unresolved. Trimming left V 2 bases short and J 11 bases short, with 9 bases between. The CDR3 loop spans 11 amino acids. Germline V lookup: CDR1 SGHTA, CDR2 FQGNSA. Together with reference TRBV7-2 and TRBJ1-2, the CDR3 gives the full variable domain: GAGVSQSPSNKVTEKGKDVELRCDPISGHTALYWYRQSLGQGLEFLIYFQGNSAPDKSGLPSDRFSAERTGGSVSTLTIQRTQQEDSAVYLCASSLYPGYTFGSGTRLTVV.

The chain couples TRBV5-1 to TRBJ2-5; TRBD2 matches at 10 bases. The CDR3 extends over 15 amino acids. The germline CDR1 and CDR2 sequences are SGHRS and YFSETQ. Trimming at V came to 7 bases and at J to 2 bases, leaving 8 bases not matched to a gene. This CDR3 reads CASGAGLAEQETQYF. The CDR3, as DNA: TGCGCCAGCGGCGCCGGACTAGCGGAGCAAGAGACCCAGTACTTC. The full variable domain, in which reference TRBV5-1 and TRBJ2-5 provide the parts outside the CDR3, is KAGVTQTPRYLIKTRGQQVTLSCSPISGHRSVSWYQQTPGQGLQFLFEYFSETQRNKGNFPGRFSGRQFSNSRSEMNVSTLELGDSALYLCASGAGLAEQETQYFGPGTRLLVL.

CDR3 loop: CSVEKRQAESYEQYF. CDR3 sequence (DNA): TGCAGCGTTGAAAAGAGGCAGGCAGAGTCCTACGAGCAGTACTTC. The chain combines TRBV29-1 with TRBJ2-7; D gene uncertain. This CDR3 is built from 15 residues. The V and J ends lost 2 bases and 1 base respectively, with 15 bases between them. Germline CDR1 reads SQVTM; CDR2 reads ANQGSEA.

The chain employs TRBV6-4 and TRBJ2-1; tentatively, D is TRBD2 (5 bases). The CDR3 consists of 14 residues. The V gene's germline CDR1 is MRHNA and CDR2 SNTAGT. V dropped 5 bases and J dropped 9 bases, with 17 bases sitting between them. The CDR3 here is CASSRQERSFEQFF. Written as DNA, the CDR3 is TGTGCCAGCAGTCGCCAGGAGCGGTCTTTTGAGCAGTTCTTC.

A remark on this clonotype: Since a much larger clone is just one base distant, this may be a read error. V usage is TRBV29-1 and J usage is TRBJ2-7; the D is unclear. This CDR3 has 11 residues. The germline V gene encodes CDR1 SQVTM and CDR2 ANQGSEA. The CDR3 region has the DNA TGCAGCGGTGAACAGTCCTACGAGCAGTACTTC. Translation gives CSGEQSYEQYF.

As to this clonotype: The limits of the CDR3 on the DNA are not certain, so only TCRdb's listed CDR3 is given. The chain combines TRBV20-1 with TRBJ1-2; the listed D gene, TRBD1, was not tested against the DNA. The CDR3 region is 22 residues in length, termini included. Germline CDR1 DFQATT, CDR2 SNEGSKA (reference sequence). The CDR3 spells CSAHRGPEKLFFGSGANYGYTF.

This clonotype has only a few counts. This chain uses TRBV18 with TRBJ2-7, with no clear D. This CDR3 has 18 amino acids. Trimming shortened V by 0 bases and J by 2 bases, and 20 bases separated the two germline ends. CDR1 is KGHSH and CDR2 is LQKENI in the germline V gene. This CDR3 is CASSPPLSEKRHTYEQYF. The CDR3 coding sequence is TGTGCCAGCTCACCACCGCTGTCGGAAAAAAGACACACCTACGAGCAGTACTTC.

The rearrangement links TRBV12-3 or TRBV12-4 to TRBJ2-6; possibly TRBD1 or TRBD2 for D (5 bases each). CDR3 length equals 15 residues. V dropped 6 bases and J dropped 4 bases, with 13 bases sitting between them. In nucleotides, the CDR3 is TGTGCCAGCAGCGTCGGGGCGACCGGGGCCAACGTCCTGACTTTC. Amino acid sequence: CASSVGATGANVLTF.

Of note for this clonotype: Its ends do not fully match the called genes, so a read error is possible. The CDR3 DNA is TGTGCCAGCTCACCGTTGGGACAGGGGCCAAATGAGCGGTTCTTC. This translates into CASSPLGQGPNERFF. V gene TRBV18 combines with J gene TRBJ2-1; 10 positions match TRBD1. The CDR3 consists of 15 residues. Looked up from germline, CDR1 is KGHSH and CDR2 is LQKENI. Using reference TRBV18 and TRBJ2-1 for the parts outside the CDR3, the full variable domain is NAGVMQNPRHLVRRRGQEARLRCSPMKGHSHVYWYRQLPEEGLKFMVYLQKENIIDESGMPKERFSAEFPKEGPSILRIQQVVRGDSAAYFCASSPLGQGPNERFFGPGTRLTVL.

The V gene is TRBV29-1, the J gene TRBJ2-1; 8 nucleotides line up with TRBD2. Germline CDR1 SQVTM, CDR2 ANQGSEA. The CDR3 contains 13 residues. Germline trimming cut 8 bases from V and 7 bases from J; bases unmatched to any gene: 10. The CDR3 spells CSSGGSGVNEQFF. The CDR3, as DNA: TGCAGCTCCGGCGGTAGCGGGGTTAATGAGCAGTTCTTC.

The chain is built from TRBV7-9 and TRBJ1-2, with 7 bases matching TRBD1. The V and J ends lost 3 bases and 7 bases, in that order; junction bases with no gene match: 11. This CDR3 has 15 residues. Germline lookup yields CDR1 SEHNR and CDR2 FQNEAQ (reference sequence). This CDR3 reads CASSFSTGCLSGYTF. The CDR3 DNA sequence: TGTGCCAGCAGCTTTTCGACAGGGTGTTTGAGTGGCTACACCTTC.

Comment on this clonotype: A read error may be the cause here, since a much bigger clone is one base away. The CDR3 is CANSQGTSGSYEQYF. CDR3 nucleotides: TGTGCCAACAGCCAAGGGACTAGCGGCTCCTACGAGCAGTACTTC. The chain employs TRBV3-1 and TRBJ2-7; 11 nucleotides line up with TRBD2. Germline V gene data show CDR1 as LGHDT and CDR2 as YNNKEL (reference sequence). CDR3 size: 15 residues.

This chain joins TRBV7-2 and TRBJ2-7, with D maybe TRBD2 (5 bases). This CDR3 spans 18 amino acids. Germline V gene lookup returns CDR1 SGHTA and CDR2 FQGNSA. Trimming took off 0 bases at V and 4 bases at J, with 22 bases between the two ends. CDR3 nucleotides: TGTGCCAGCAGCTTAGCCCCGCCCGGAGGCCCCAATATTTACGAGCAGTACTTC. It is translated as CASSLAPPGGPNIYEQYF.

The V gene is TRBV3-1, the J gene TRBJ2-1; 9 bases are shared with TRBD2. The CDR3 length is 16 residues. V lost 4 bases and J lost 1; bases outside the gene matches: 5. The germline CDR1 and CDR2 sequences are LGHDT and YNNKEL (reference sequence). The CDR3 DNA sequence: TGTGCCAGCAGCCGACAGACTAGCGGATCCTACAATGAGCAGTTCTTC. Translation gives CASSRQTSGSYNEQFF.

This clonotype came up a few times. The DNA for the CDR3 is TGTGCCAGCAGCTTAGGACAGGCCCAAGAGACCCAGTACTTC. It codes for CASSLGQAQETQYF. This rearrangement joins TRBV7-6 to TRBJ2-5; TRBD1 might be the D (6 bases). This CDR3 contains 14 residues. V lost 1 base, J lost 1 base, and 7 bases lay in between. Germline-derived CDR1 and CDR2 are SGHVS and FNYEAQ.

As regards this clonotype: At one of its ends the junction is not consistent with the germline gene, which may arise from a read error. The chain has TRBV3-1 and TRBJ2-1; no definite D call. The germline gives CDR1 LGHDT, CDR2 YNNKEL (reference sequence). This CDR3 is built from 13 residues. Here the CDR3 DNA reads TGTGCCAGCAGCCAAGACCCCCACAATAAGCAGTTCTTC. Translated, it gives CASSQDPHNKQFF.

The J gene is TRBJ2-1, the V gene TRBV19; 15 bases fit TRBD2. V dropped 8 bases and J dropped 2; count of bases not matched to a gene: 10. The CDR3 consists of 18 residues. Germline V lookup: CDR1 LNHDA, CDR2 SQIVND (reference sequence). The CDR3 nucleotides are TGTGCCAGTGGCCCGGGACTAGCGGGAGGACTTACCTACAATGAGCAGTTCTTC. It specifies CASGPGLAGGLTYNEQFF.

This clonotype was seen a few times. The gene calls are TRBV2 and TRBJ2-7, with 7 bases aligning to TRBD2. J gave up 4 bases and V 0 bases, and 3 bases lay outside the gene matches. The CDR3 has 14 residues. Germline CDR1 reads SNHLY; CDR2 reads FYNNEI. CDR3 sequence (DNA): TGTGCCAGCAGTGAAGCGGGAGGGCCTTACGAGCAGTACTTC. This gives the protein CASSEAGGPYEQYF.

The rearrangement links TRBV29-1 to TRBJ1-2; D not resolved. This CDR3 contains 15 residues. V was cut by 3 bases and J by 4 bases, with 18 bases left in between. Germline loops: CDR1 SQVTM, CDR2 ANQGSEA. The CDR3 loop reads CSVEVRSSNIYGYTF. The CDR3, as DNA: TGCAGCGTTGAGGTGAGGTCGAGCAACATCTATGGCTACACCTTC.

This chain uses TRBV7-9 with TRBJ2-3; D unclear. The CDR3 has 13 residues. Germline CDR1 is SEHNR and CDR2 is FQNEAQ (reference sequence). Trimming stripped 5 bases from V and 6 bases from J, with 12 bases between. The CDR3 sequence: CASSPSPHDTQYF. The CDR3 DNA reads as TGTGCCAGCAGCCCCTCGCCCCATGATACGCAGTATTTT.

The table lists this clonotype with a count of one. The chain carries TRBV7-9 and TRBJ1-6; D call uncertain. The CDR3 covers 14 residues. The V gene's germline CDR1 is SEHNR and CDR2 FQNEAQ (reference sequence). Trimming took 1 base from V and 10 from J, leaving 11 bases between them. The CDR3 loop is CASSLDGVGSPLHF. In nucleotides, the CDR3 is TGTGCCAGCAGCTTAGACGGGGTCGGGTCACCCCTCCACTTT.

This clonotype was seen only a few times. The DNA of the CDR3 is TGCAGTGCTACCGCCTCAGGACAGGCTAGCACAGATACGCAGTATTTT. Protein product: CSATASGQASTDTQYF. The V and J genes are TRBV20-1 and TRBJ2-3; TRBD1 aligns across 7 bases. Germline lookup yields CDR1 DFQATT and CDR2 SNEGSKA (reference sequence). CDR3 length: 16 amino acids. Trimming removed 4 bases from V and 0 bases from J; junction bases left unmatched: 10.

The V call is TRBV28, the J call TRBJ2-1; D remains unclear. The CDR3 length is 13 residues. Germline CDR1 MDHEN, CDR2 SYDVKM. The V gene lost 5 bases and the J gene lost 8 bases, with 13 bases spanning the gap. As DNA, the CDR3 is TGTGCCAGCAGTGTAGCAGGATCCGATGAGCAGTTCTTC. Protein product: CASSVAGSDEQFF.

The gene calls are TRBV7-9 and TRBJ2-3; TRBD2 might be the D (6 bases). Deletions cut 4 bases from V and 0 bases from J, with 14 bases between. CDR1 and CDR2 from the germline V gene are SEHNR and FQNEAQ (reference sequence). This CDR3 comprises 16 residues. The CDR3: CASSSPGRPSTDTQYF. As DNA, the CDR3 is TGTGCCAGCAGCTCTCCGGGGAGGCCCAGCACAGATACGCAGTATTTT.

This chain connects TRBV5-1 to TRBJ2-7; D assignment may be TRBD1 or TRBD2 (5 bases each). CDR1 and CDR2 (germline): SGHRS, YFSETQ. Trimming removed 4 bases at V and 0 bases at J, with 14 bases between. This CDR3 has 15 amino acids. The CDR3 DNA is TGCGCCAGCAGCCACCGGGACGGAGGCTCCTACGAGCAGTACTTC. Translation: CASSHRDGGSYEQYF.

This chain links TRBV28 with TRBJ1-5; 7 bases fit TRBD1. This CDR3 contains 12 residues. Per the germline V gene, CDR1 is MDHEN and CDR2 is SYDVKM. V trimming: 10 bases; J trimming: 1 base; junction bases outside the gene matches: 1. In DNA, the CDR3 is TGTGCCACCAGGGGGAGCAATCAGCCCCAGCATTTT. Its protein is CATRGSNQPQHF.

This clonotype was detected a few times. A read error may be the cause here, since a much bigger clone is one base away. DNA of the CDR3: TGCGCCAGCAGCGTTAGGGGGCCTGGGGATGAGCAGTTCTTC. Translated: CASSVRGPGDEQFF. The V call is TRBV5-1, the J call TRBJ2-1; 7 nucleotides agree with TRBD1. The CDR3 consists of 14 residues. V shed 4 bases and J 8 bases; nucleotides not matched to a gene: 9. The germline V gene encodes CDR1 SGHRS and CDR2 YFSETQ. Together with reference TRBV5-1 and TRBJ2-1, the CDR3 gives the full variable domain: KAGVTQTPRYLIKTRGQQVTLSCSPISGHRSVSWYQQTPGQGLQFLFEYFSETQRNKGNFPGRFSGRQFSNSRSEMNVSTLELGDSALYLCASSVRGPGDEQFFGPGTRLTVL.

The V and J genes are TRBV30 and TRBJ1-5; D is perhaps TRBD1 (6 bases). The CDR3 runs 14 residues. Germline lookup yields CDR1 GTSNPN and CDR2 SVGIG (reference sequence). With 0 bases removed from V and 2 bases from J, the gap between germline ends came to 8 bases. CDR3 DNA: TGTGCCTGGAGTGTGGACAGCGGCAATCAGCCCCAGCATTTT. Protein sequence: CAWSVDSGNQPQHF.

The chain links TRBV7-2 to TRBJ1-2, with 7 nucleotides matching TRBD1. The CDR3 has 17 residues. Trimming cost V 5 bases and J 5 bases; bases outside gene matches: 17. The germline V gene encodes CDR1 SGHTA and CDR2 FQGNSA. The CDR3 spells CASSDAPDRLLHYGYTF. The CDR3 region has the DNA TGTGCCAGCAGCGACGCCCCGGACAGGCTTCTCCATTATGGCTACACCTTC.

V usage is TRBV28 and J usage is TRBJ2-7; 11 bases align to TRBD2. The germline V gene has CDR1 MDHEN and CDR2 SYDVKM. Unmatched junction bases numbered 1, after V lost 0 bases and J lost 0 bases. The CDR3 spans 16 residues. CDR3 coding DNA: TGTGCCAGCAGTTTATGGGGGACTAGCGGCTCCTACGAGCAGTACTTC. Translation gives CASSLWGTSGSYEQYF.

This clonotype was seen ten or more times. V usage is TRBV11-2 and J usage is TRBJ2-7; 7 nucleotides agree with TRBD1. Germline CDR1 reads SGHAT; CDR2 reads FQNNGV. The CDR3 sequence is 13 residues long. Losses at the gene ends were 3 bases for V and 6 bases for J; bases not matched to a gene: 5. The CDR3 DNA reads as TGTGCCAGCAGCTTTGGGACAGCCGGCGAGCAGTACTTC. Protein product: CASSFGTAGEQYF.

This chain links TRBV7-8 with TRBJ2-4; D possibly corresponds to TRBD1 (5 bases). Deletions cut 0 bases from V and 13 bases from J, with 13 bases between. Germline CDR1 is SGHVS and CDR2 is FQNEAQ. The CDR3 runs 13 residues. The DNA for the CDR3 is TGTGCCAGCAGCTTAGCTGGGGCGCGAGAGCAGTACTTC. It encodes CASSLAGAREQYF.